The clone carrying this T cell receptor gamma chain is large. The antigen remains undetermined. The data derive from a study of gammadelta T cells in human blood. The V gene end was trimmed by 8 bases and the J gene end by 5 bases; junction bases not matched to a gene: 10. CDR3 length: 13 amino acids. Findings and caveats of the study: Polyclonal expansion of innate γδ T cells after birth appeared microbially driven.

TCRdb reprocessed the RT-PCR reads through CATT. The sample comprises more than 400 gamma-chain clones, approximately 9.9% of which are singletons, and about 20% rests with the top ten. The sequenced sample was non-Vgamma9Vdelta2 gamma-delta T cells from infant blood. The chain couples TRGV10 to TRGJ1 or TRGJ2. TRGV10 is an ORF; its function is uncertain. The receptor was derived from a human donor. CDR3 DNA sequence: TGTGCTGCGTGGGATTTCCTAAATTATAAGAAACTCTTT. This codes for CAAWDFLNYKKLF.